What follows describes a single T cell receptor (beta chain). The data derive from a study of T cell changes during pregnancy in multiple sclerosis. Profiled with immunoSEQ multiplex PCR; TCRdb holds only in-frame clones, not every one. The profile shows around 44,000 clones, about 88% of them singletons. V gave up 4 bases and J gave up 5 bases, with 11 bases separating them. There are 13 residues in the CDR3. Per the germline V gene, CDR1 is MDHEN and CDR2 is SYDVKM. This TCR came from a female donor with multiple sclerosis, enrolled in a pregnancy study. The sample in question was CD4+ T cells from peripheral blood mononuclear cells, obtained in the second trimester of pregnancy. The chain couples TRBV28 to TRBJ2-5; D is perhaps TRBD2 (5 bases). The CDR3 is CASSSPQRETQYF. The CDR3 coding sequence is TGTGCCAGCAGTTCCCCTCAGCGGGAGACCCAGTACTTC.